This TCR beta chain derives from a study of identical twins. TCRdb itself ran the 5' RACE reads through MiXCR, one entry per CDR3 protein. The table shows some 1,700,000 distinct CDR3 sequences, with about 32% occurring only once. Findings and limits, study-wide: Those out-of-frame alpha sequences shared by twins showed an excess of low generation probability. Memory repertoires showed no such pattern, whereas abundant cord blood beta clonotypes carried fewer insertions.

This clonotype was seen just once. Antigen: not known. A junction boundary mismatches the germline segment, possibly from a read error. The CDR3 spans 14 residues. Germline assignment: CDR1 ENHRY and CDR2 SYGVKD. The sample comprised cord blood. The sequence derives from a newborn girl in good health. This chain uses TRBV10-3 with TRBJ2-5, with D unclear. CDR3 nucleotide sequence: TGTGCCATCAGTGCCCGCCATCTCCAAGAGTCCCAGTACTTC. As protein: CAISARHLQESQYF.